Below, 27 T cell receptor beta chains from the same sample are listed, as sequenced in a study of T-cell memory formation after mild COVID-19. TCRdb reprocessed the 5' RACE reads via MiXCR and lists one record per CDR3 protein. The sample gives about 400,000 distinct CDR3 sequences, less than 25% of which show up once; around 14% is in the top ten. Sequenced: PBMCs or a T cell subset sorted from them (not recorded which). These receptors came from an adult woman who had mild COVID-19 (a few samples of this study predate the infection). Cell type and time point are not known.

This clonotype was observed many times. The chain carries TRBV19 and TRBJ2-1; no firm D call. The V and J ends lost 6 bases and 2 bases respectively, with 2 bases between them. This CDR3 has 11 residues. CDR1 LNHDA and CDR2 SQIVND come from the germline V gene (reference sequence). Here the CDR3 DNA reads TGTGCCAGTAGCACCTACAATGAGCAGTTCTTC. Translating it yields CASSTYNEQFF.

This chain joins TRBV5-1 and TRBJ1-2; unclear D gene. Trimming removed 4 bases at V and 8 bases at J, with 15 bases between. From germline, CDR1 is SGHRS and CDR2 YFSETQ. This CDR3 has 13 residues. The CDR3 loop is CASSKGSLGGYTF. CDR3 bases: TGCGCCAGCAGCAAAGGATCCCTGGGAGGCTACACCTTC.

The sample holds a few counts of this clonotype. The V gene is TRBV18, the J gene TRBJ2-1; 15 nucleotides line up with TRBD2. With V trimmed by 5 bases and J by 0 bases, 5 bases remained unmatched. This CDR3 comprises 18 residues. The germline CDR1 and CDR2 sequences are KGHSH and LQKENI. CDR3 protein: CASSFGLAGGSSYNEQFF. CDR3 coding DNA: TGTGCCAGCTCATTCGGACTAGCGGGGGGGAGCTCCTACAATGAGCAGTTCTTC.

This clonotype was recorded a few times. V usage is TRBV6-6 and J usage is TRBJ2-7; possibly TRBD2 for D (6 bases). The CDR3 runs to 13 residues. The V end was cut by 6 bases, the J end by 3 bases, with 12 bases between. Germline CDR1 reads MNHNY; CDR2 reads SVGAGI (reference sequence). The CDR3 protein is CASSVGGIYEQYF. The CDR3, as DNA: TGTGCCAGCAGCGTTGGGGGGATCTACGAGCAGTACTTC.

The V and J genes are TRBV7-9 and TRBJ1-1; D is unresolved. V lost 3 bases, J lost 4 bases, and 12 bases lay in between. The CDR3 length is 14 residues. Germline V gene data show CDR1 as SEHNR and CDR2 as FQNEAQ (reference sequence). The chain's CDR3 is CASSFRASGTEAFF. The CDR3 DNA follows: TGTGCCAGCAGCTTTCGCGCATCTGGCACTGAAGCTTTCTTT.

This clonotype was found a few times. The chain has TRBV12-3 or TRBV12-4 and TRBJ2-7, with 7 positions matching TRBD2. Losses at the gene ends were 4 bases for V and 5 bases for J; bases not matched to a gene: 11. CDR3 length: 15 amino acids. The CDR3 loop is CASSSPAGVGDEQYF. The CDR3 DNA follows: TGTGCCAGCAGTTCCCCGGCGGGAGTGGGGGACGAGCAGTACTTC.

This clonotype has just a few counts. The chain uses TRBV5-1 and TRBJ1-3; tentatively, D is TRBD1 (6 bases). Trimming pared 0 bases from V and 4 bases from J, leaving 14 bases between. The CDR3 loop spans 16 amino acids. Germline V lookup: CDR1 SGHRS, CDR2 YFSETQ. The DNA for the CDR3 is TGCGCCAGCAGCTTGGCCGACGGGGGCCGGGGAAACACCATATATTTT. Protein: CASSLADGGRGNTIYF.

The gene calls are TRBV7-2 and TRBJ2-2; 8 bases line up with TRBD1. Looked up from germline, CDR1 is SGHTA and CDR2 is FQGNSA. CDR3 length: 15 residues. After removal of 0 bases from V and 6 bases from J, the junction contained 3 bases not matched to a gene. The DNA of the CDR3 is TGTGCCAGCAGCTTAGCCAGGGGGCATCCCGGGGAGCTGTTTTTT. This sequence encodes CASSLARGHPGELFF.

This clonotype was recorded a few times. The chain couples TRBV5-1 to TRBJ2-1; the D is unclear. CDR1 and CDR2 (germline): SGHRS, YFSETQ. V was shortened by 0 bases and J by 8 bases, with 15 bases between the two germline ends. This CDR3 is 15 amino acids long. CDR3 in amino acids: CASSLVLSNGDEQFF. CDR3 bases: TGCGCCAGCAGCTTGGTGTTAAGTAATGGCGATGAGCAGTTCTTC.

This clonotype was observed a handful of times. The chain links TRBV7-2 to TRBJ2-2; 13 bases are a match to TRBD2. V was clipped by 2 bases and J by 1 base; unmatched bases: 7. Germline V gene sequence: CDR1 SGHTA, CDR2 FQGNSA. The length of the CDR3 is 19 residues. CDR3 DNA sequence: TGTGCCAGCAGCTTATACGGGACTAGCGGGGTTAAGAACACCGGGGAGCTGTTTTTT. Translated: CASSLYGTSGVKNTGELFF.

Remarks on this clonotype: A much more abundant neighbour one base away suggests this may be a read error. The V call is TRBV11-2, the J call TRBJ2-1, with TRBD2 identical over 10 bases. Per germline, CDR1 SGHAT and CDR2 FQNNGV. With V trimmed by 5 bases and J by 7 bases, 8 bases remained unmatched. The CDR3 sequence is 15 residues long. CDR3 DNA sequence: TGTGCCAGCAGCGTCCATCTAGCGGGGGTTAATGAGCAGTTCTTC. This encodes CASSVHLAGVNEQFF. The variable domain in full, with the rest retrieved from reference TRBV11-2 and TRBJ2-1, is EAGVAQSPRYKIIEKRQSVAFWCNPISGHATLYWYQQILGQGPKLLIQFQNNGVVDDSQLPKDRFSAERLKGVDSTLKIQPAKLEDSAVYLCASSVHLAGVNEQFFGPGTRLTVL.

This clonotype was seen just once. The rearrangement links TRBV6-5 to TRBJ1-1; possibly TRBD1 for D (5 bases). CDR3 length: 16 amino acids. Germline lookup yields CDR1 MNHEY and CDR2 SVGAGI. Trimming left V 2 bases short and J 0 bases short, with 13 bases between. CDR3 bases: TGTGCCAGCAGTTACCACTATGGGACGGTGAACACTGAAGCTTTCTTT. Its protein is CASSYHYGTVNTEAFF.

The rearrangement links TRBV6-1 to TRBJ2-3; D ambiguous. Germline V lookup: CDR1 MNHNS, CDR2 SASEGT. V lost 7 bases and J 4 bases, leaving 15 bases between the germline ends. The CDR3 contains 14 residues. As DNA, the CDR3 is TGTGCCAGCACCCGCCAGGTCAGCGCAGATACGCAGTATTTT. Amino acids: CASTRQVSADTQYF.

This sequence joins TRBV7-8 and TRBJ2-7; maybe TRBD2 (5 bases). V was shortened by 2 bases and J by 1 base, with 6 bases between the two germline ends. The germline V gene encodes CDR1 SGHVS and CDR2 FQNEAQ. There are 13 residues in the CDR3. CDR3 sequence: CASSLRESYEQYF. The DNA for the CDR3 is TGTGCCAGCAGCTTAAGGGAGTCCTACGAGCAGTACTTC.

This clonotype was detected only a few times. The chain is built from TRBV6-6 and TRBJ1-1; no clear D. This CDR3 has 12 residues. Trimming shortened V by 6 bases and J by 4 bases, and 9 bases separated the two germline ends. Germline V CDR1 and CDR2: MNHNY, SVGAGI (reference sequence). DNA of the CDR3: TGTGCCAGCAGCGGCCGGGGCACTGAAGCTTTCTTT. This encodes CASSGRGTEAFF.

The table lists this clonotype with a few counts. V gene TRBV9 combines with J gene TRBJ2-5, with a possible D match to TRBD2 (5 bases). Germline V gene data show CDR1 as SGDLS and CDR2 as YYNGEE. This CDR3 contains 15 residues. V shed 0 bases and J shed 2 bases, with 11 bases lying between them. The DNA of the CDR3 is TGTGCCAGCAGCGTAGCGGGGTCCCTTCAAGAGACCCAGTACTTC. Its protein is CASSVAGSLQETQYF.

As to this clonotype: At one boundary the junction diverges from the germline segment, which might be a read error. V and J are TRBV4-1 and TRBJ1-6; D is unresolved. There are 12 residues in the CDR3. Germline V CDR1 and CDR2: MGHRA, YSYEKL. CDR3 region: CASSQEGRTAVF. The CDR3 DNA reads TGCGCCAGCAGCCAAGAAGGGCGGACGGCCGTCTTT.

This clonotype was observed a handful of times. The genes are TRBV19 and TRBJ2-2; D might be TRBD2 (6 bases). V was pared by 5 bases and J by 1 base, with 14 bases between. Germline loops: CDR1 LNHDA, CDR2 SQIVND (reference sequence). The CDR3 sequence is 16 residues long. CDR3 loop: CASSRLAGMNTGELFF. The CDR3 DNA reads as TGTGCCAGTAGTCGCCTCGCGGGGATGAACACCGGGGAGCTGTTTTTT.

The chain carries TRBV28 and TRBJ2-3; 8 bases align to TRBD2. The CDR3 loop spans 15 amino acids. Germline CDR1 reads MDHEN; CDR2 reads SYDVKM. V shed 3 bases and J 4 bases; nucleotides not matched to a gene: 6. This chain's CDR3 is CASSFWSGSADTQYF. The CDR3 DNA reads as TGTGCCAGCAGTTTTTGGAGCGGGAGTGCAGATACGCAGTATTTT.

This clonotype was detected only a few times. The genes are TRBV6-2 or TRBV6-3 and TRBJ1-5, with D unclear. The CDR3 is 14 residues long. The germline V gene encodes CDR1 MNHEY and CDR2 SVGEGT. V was pared by 2 bases and J by 7 bases, with 12 bases between. The CDR3 nucleotides are TGTGCCAGCAGTTACGCCGCGGGTCCCCAGCCCCAGCATTTT. Translating it yields CASSYAAGPQPQHF.

V usage is TRBV11-2 and J usage is TRBJ2-1; 12 nucleotides align to TRBD2. V lost 4 bases to trimming and J lost 8 bases; unmatched junction nucleotides: 9. The CDR3 is 16 amino acids. Germline V gene data show CDR1 as SGHAT and CDR2 as FQNNGV. The CDR3 region has the DNA TGTGCCAGCAGCTACCGACTAGCGGGAGAAGATGATGAGCAGTTCTTC. Its translation is CASSYRLAGEDDEQFF.

V is TRBV12-3 or TRBV12-4 and J is TRBJ2-1; tentatively, D is TRBD1 (6 bases). Deletions cut 3 bases from V and 12 bases from J, with 18 bases between. CDR3 length: 14 residues. The CDR3 reads CASSFGQLWTGQFF. The CDR3 DNA reads as TGTGCCAGCAGTTTCGGACAGCTGTGGACGGGGCAGTTCTTC.

This clonotype occurred many times. V usage is TRBV5-1 and J usage is TRBJ2-2; TRBD1 agrees at 8 bases. CDR3 length: 15 amino acids. From germline, CDR1 is SGHRS and CDR2 YFSETQ. With V trimmed by 3 bases and J by 4 bases, 5 bases remained unmatched. CDR3 sequence: CASSSRQGSTGELFF. The DNA for the CDR3 is TGCGCCAGCAGCTCTCGACAGGGGAGCACCGGGGAGCTGTTTTTT.

V is TRBV24-1 and J is TRBJ2-5; 11 bases are shared with TRBD2. The CDR3 is 15 residues long. Germline-derived CDR1 and CDR2 are KGHDR and SFDVKD. Unmatched junction bases numbered 5, after V lost 3 bases and J lost 6 bases. This CDR3 is CATSDGSGGVKTQYF. Here the CDR3 DNA reads TGTGCCACCAGTGATGGTAGCGGGGGGGTCAAGACCCAGTACTTC.

The V gene is TRBV29-1, the J gene TRBJ2-7; perhaps TRBD1 as D (7 bases). The germline V gene has CDR1 SQVTM and CDR2 ANQGSEA. The CDR3 spans 12 residues. The germline V and J ends were trimmed by 7 bases and 6 bases, with 16 bases remaining between them. The CDR3 sequence is CSAAGGRGEQYF. The CDR3 DNA follows: TGCAGCGCGGCAGGGGGGCGAGGCGAGCAGTACTTC.

The V call is TRBV7-2, the J call TRBJ2-3; 7 bases are a match to TRBD2. This CDR3 region has 16 residues. Germline CDR1 is SGHTA and CDR2 is FQGNSA. V shed 4 bases and J 1 base; nucleotides not matched to a gene: 8. The CDR3 region is CASSSSPGLRTDTQYF. The DNA for the CDR3 is TGTGCCAGCAGCTCGAGTCCGGGACTACGCACAGATACGCAGTATTTT.

V and J are TRBV27 and TRBJ1-6, with D possibly TRBD1 on 5 matching bases. Deletions cut 10 bases from V and 4 bases from J, with 11 bases between. CDR3 length: 13 amino acids. The germline CDR1 and CDR2 sequences are MNHEY and SMNVEV (reference sequence). CDR3 protein: CAIGAGYNSPLHF. The CDR3 DNA reads as TGTGCCATCGGTGCAGGGTATAATTCACCCCTCCACTTT.